The rows below give T cell receptor beta chains drawn from one sample of a study of T cells in Graves' hyperthyroidism and ophthalmopathy. Using its own MiXCR run on the multiplex PCR reads, TCRdb lists one record per CDR3 protein. This sample has around 720,000 distinct CDR3 sequences, with over 35% found just once. Material for sequencing was blood. These receptor sequences come from a woman aged 40 to 50 with Graves' hyperthyroidism. The CDR3 runs from the conserved cysteine through the conserved F or W. D genes are given only for firm matches. Some rows have no size entry. The others give once, few or many, or a class for an expanded clone.

j_gene | abundance | d_gene | v_gene | CDR3nt | CDR3aa
TRBJ2-2 | many | TRBD2 | TRBV29-1 | TGCAGCGTTGAAGACCTAGGACTAGCGCGGACCGGGGAGCTGTTTTTT | CSVEDLGLARTGELFF
TRBJ2-7 | few | TRBD1 | TRBV5-5 | TGTGCCAGCAGCGGGGGACAGGGAGGATCGGAGCAGTACTTC | CASSGGQGGSEQYF
TRBJ2-7 | NA | TRBD1 | TRBV10-3 | TGTGCCATCAGTGGGAACCGGGACAGTGACTACGAGCAGTACTTC | CAISGNRDSDYEQYF
TRBJ2-7 | NA | TRBD1 | TRBV7-7 | TGTGCTAGCAGCTTGAGACAGGGTCCCACCTACGAGCAGTACTTC | CASSLRQGPTYEQYF
TRBJ1-4 | once | NA | TRBV29-1 | TGCAGCCCAGGGACCGGGGATGAAAAACTGTTTTTT | CSPGTGDEKLFF
TRBJ1-4 | few | NA | TRBV2 | TGTGCCAGCAGTGAGTGGCACCTCCAAGCAACTAATGAAAAACTGTTTTTT | CASSEWHLQATNEKLFF
TRBJ1-5 | many | NA | TRBV20-1 | TGCAGTGCTAGAGATCTGGGGGGTCAGCCCCAGCATTTT | CSARDLGGQPQHF
TRBJ1-5 | few | TRBD1 | TRBV6-5 | TGTGCCAGCAGCCGGGACAGGGGCGGACAGCCCCAGCATTTT | CASSRDRGGQPQHF
TRBJ1-2 | NA | NA | TRBV20-1 | TGCAGTGCCGGCCCCGGGTATGGCTACACCTTC | CSAGPGYGYTF
TRBJ1-4 | once | NA | TRBV25-1 | TGTGCCAGCAGTATCGGGGCTAATGAAAAACTGTTTTTT | CASSIGANEKLFF
TRBJ1-1 | NA | TRBD1 | TRBV10-3 | TGTGCCATCAGTGAGTCCCTGACAGGGACAGCTGAAGCTTTCTTT | CAISESLTGTAEAFF
TRBJ2-7 | few | NA | TRBV18 | TGTGCCAGCTCACCGGCCTGGCAGACCTACGAGCAGTACTTC | CASSPAWQTYEQYF
TRBJ1-2 | NA | NA | TRBV5-1 | TGCGCCAGCAGCCGAGCGGAAGCCTATGGCTACACCTTC | CASSRAEAYGYTF
TRBJ2-7 | many | NA | TRBV7-2 | TGTGCCAGCAGCTTAGGCCCCAAATACGAGCAGTACTTC | CASSLGPKYEQYF